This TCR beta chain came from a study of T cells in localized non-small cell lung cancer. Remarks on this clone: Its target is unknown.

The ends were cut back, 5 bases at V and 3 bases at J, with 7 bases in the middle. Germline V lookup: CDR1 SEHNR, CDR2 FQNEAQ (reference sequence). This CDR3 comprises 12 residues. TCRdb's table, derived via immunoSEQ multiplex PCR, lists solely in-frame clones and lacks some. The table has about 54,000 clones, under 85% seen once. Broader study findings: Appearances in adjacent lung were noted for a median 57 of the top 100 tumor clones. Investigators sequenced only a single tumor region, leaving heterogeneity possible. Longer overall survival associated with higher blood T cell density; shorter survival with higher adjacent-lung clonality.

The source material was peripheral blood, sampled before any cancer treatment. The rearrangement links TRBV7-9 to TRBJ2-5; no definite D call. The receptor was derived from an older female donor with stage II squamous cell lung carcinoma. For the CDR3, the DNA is TGTGCCAGCAGCCGTTGGAAAGAGACCCAGTACTTC. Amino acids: CASSRWKETQYF.